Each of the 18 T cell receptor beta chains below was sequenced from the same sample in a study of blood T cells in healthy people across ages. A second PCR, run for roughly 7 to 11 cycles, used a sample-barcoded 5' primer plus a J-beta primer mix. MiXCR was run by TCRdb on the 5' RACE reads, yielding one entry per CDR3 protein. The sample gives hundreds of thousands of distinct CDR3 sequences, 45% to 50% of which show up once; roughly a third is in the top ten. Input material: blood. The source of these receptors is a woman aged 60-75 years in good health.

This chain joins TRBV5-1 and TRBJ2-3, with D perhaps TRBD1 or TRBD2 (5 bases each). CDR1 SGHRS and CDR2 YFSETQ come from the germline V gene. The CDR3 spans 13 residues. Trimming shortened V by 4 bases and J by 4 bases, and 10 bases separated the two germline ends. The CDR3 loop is CASSRDGADTQYF. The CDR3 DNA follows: TGCGCCAGCAGCAGGGACGGAGCAGATACGCAGTATTTT. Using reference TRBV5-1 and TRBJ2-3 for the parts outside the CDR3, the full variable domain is KAGVTQTPRYLIKTRGQQVTLSCSPISGHRSVSWYQQTPGQGLQFLFEYFSETQRNKGNFPGRFSGRQFSNSRSEMNVSTLELGDSALYLCASSRDGADTQYFGPGTRLTVL.

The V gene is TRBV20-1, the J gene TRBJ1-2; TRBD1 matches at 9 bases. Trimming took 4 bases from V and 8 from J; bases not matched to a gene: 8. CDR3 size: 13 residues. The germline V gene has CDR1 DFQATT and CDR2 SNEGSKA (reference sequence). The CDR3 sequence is CSATRWTGEGYTF. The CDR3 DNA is TGCAGTGCTACTCGCTGGACAGGGGAAGGCTACACCTTC.

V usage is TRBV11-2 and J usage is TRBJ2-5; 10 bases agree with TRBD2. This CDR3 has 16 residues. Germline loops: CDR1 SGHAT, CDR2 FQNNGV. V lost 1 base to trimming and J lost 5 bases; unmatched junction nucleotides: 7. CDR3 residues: CASSLGAGGPVETQYF. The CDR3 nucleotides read TGTGCCAGCAGCTTAGGAGCGGGAGGGCCCGTTGAGACCCAGTACTTC. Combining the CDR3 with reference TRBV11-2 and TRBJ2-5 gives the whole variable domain EAGVAQSPRYKIIEKRQSVAFWCNPISGHATLYWYQQILGQGPKLLIQFQNNGVVDDSQLPKDRFSAERLKGVDSTLKIQPAKLEDSAVYLCASSLGAGGPVETQYFGPGTRLLVL.

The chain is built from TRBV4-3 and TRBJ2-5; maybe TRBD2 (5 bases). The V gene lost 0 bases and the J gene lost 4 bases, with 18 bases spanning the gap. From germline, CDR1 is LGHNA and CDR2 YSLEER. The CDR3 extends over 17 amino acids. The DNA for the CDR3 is TGCGCCAGCAGCCAAGAGTTGGGGAGATGGGGTTCAGAGACCCAGTACTTC. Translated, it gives CASSQELGRWGSETQYF.

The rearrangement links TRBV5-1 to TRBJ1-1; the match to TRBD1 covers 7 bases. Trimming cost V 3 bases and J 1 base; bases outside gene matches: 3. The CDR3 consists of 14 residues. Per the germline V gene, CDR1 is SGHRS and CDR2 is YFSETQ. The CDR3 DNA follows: TGCGCCAGCAGCTACAGGGGACCGAACACTGAAGCTTTCTTT. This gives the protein CASSYRGPNTEAFF.

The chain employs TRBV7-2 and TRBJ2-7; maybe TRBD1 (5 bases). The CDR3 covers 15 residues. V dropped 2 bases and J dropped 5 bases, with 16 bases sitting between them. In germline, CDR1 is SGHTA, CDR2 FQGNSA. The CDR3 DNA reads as TGTGCCAGCAGCTTAAATCAGGGAAGGGTAAACGAGCAGTACTTC. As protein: CASSLNQGRVNEQYF. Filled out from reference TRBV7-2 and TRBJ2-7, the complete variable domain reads GAGVSQSPSNKVTEKGKDVELRCDPISGHTALYWYRQSLGQGLEFLIYFQGNSAPDKSGLPSDRFSAERTGGSVSTLTIQRTQQEDSAVYLCASSLNQGRVNEQYFGPGTRLTVT.

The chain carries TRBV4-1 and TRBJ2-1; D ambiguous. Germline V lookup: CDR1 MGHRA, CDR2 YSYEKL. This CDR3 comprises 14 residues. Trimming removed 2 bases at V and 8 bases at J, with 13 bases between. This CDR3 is CASSQLIPPHEQFF. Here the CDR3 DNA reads TGCGCCAGCAGCCAATTGATCCCACCCCATGAGCAGTTCTTC.

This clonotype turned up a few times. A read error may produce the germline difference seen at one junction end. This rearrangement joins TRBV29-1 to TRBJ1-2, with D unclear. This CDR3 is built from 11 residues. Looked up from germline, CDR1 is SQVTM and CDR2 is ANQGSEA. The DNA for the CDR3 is TGCAGCGGTGAAAGCGGGGATGGCTACACCTTC. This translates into CSGESGDGYTF.

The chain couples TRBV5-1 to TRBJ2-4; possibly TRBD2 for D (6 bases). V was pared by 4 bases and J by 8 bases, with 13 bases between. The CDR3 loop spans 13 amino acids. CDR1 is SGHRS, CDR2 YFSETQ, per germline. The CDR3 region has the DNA TGCGCCAGCAGCACCCTCAGGGAGGACATTCAGTACTTC. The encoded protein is CASSTLREDIQYF.

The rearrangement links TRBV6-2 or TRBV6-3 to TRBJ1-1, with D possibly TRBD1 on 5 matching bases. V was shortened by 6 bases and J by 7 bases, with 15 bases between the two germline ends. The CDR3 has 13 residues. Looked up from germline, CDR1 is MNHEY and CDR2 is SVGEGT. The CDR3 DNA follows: TGTGCCAGCAGCACGACAGCCCCCGTTGAAGCTTTCTTT. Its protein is CASSTTAPVEAFF.

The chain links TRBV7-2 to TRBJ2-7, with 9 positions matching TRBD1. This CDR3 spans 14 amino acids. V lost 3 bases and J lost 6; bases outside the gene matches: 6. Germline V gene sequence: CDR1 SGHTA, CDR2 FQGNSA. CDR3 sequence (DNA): TGTGCCAGCAGCTTGGCCGGGACAGGGTTCGAGCAGTACTTC. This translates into CASSLAGTGFEQYF.

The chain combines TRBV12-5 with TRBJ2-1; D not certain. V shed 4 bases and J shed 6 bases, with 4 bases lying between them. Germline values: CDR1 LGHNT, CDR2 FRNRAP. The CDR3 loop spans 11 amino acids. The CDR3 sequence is CASGSINEQFF. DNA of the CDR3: TGTGCTAGTGGTTCTATCAATGAGCAGTTCTTC.

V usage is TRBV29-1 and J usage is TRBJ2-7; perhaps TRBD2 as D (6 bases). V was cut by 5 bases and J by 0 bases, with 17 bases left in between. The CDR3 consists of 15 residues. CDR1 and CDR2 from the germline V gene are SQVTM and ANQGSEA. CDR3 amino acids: CSVSGGSGASYEQYF. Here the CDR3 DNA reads TGCAGCGTTAGCGGAGGTTCGGGAGCCTCCTACGAGCAGTACTTC.

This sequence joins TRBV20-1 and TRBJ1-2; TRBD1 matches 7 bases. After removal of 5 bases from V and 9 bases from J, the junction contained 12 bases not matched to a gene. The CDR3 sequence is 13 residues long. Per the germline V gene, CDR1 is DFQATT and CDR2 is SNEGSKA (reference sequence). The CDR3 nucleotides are TGCAGTGCTCCCCGAAGACAGGGAACGAGCTACACCTTC. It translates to CSAPRRQGTSYTF.

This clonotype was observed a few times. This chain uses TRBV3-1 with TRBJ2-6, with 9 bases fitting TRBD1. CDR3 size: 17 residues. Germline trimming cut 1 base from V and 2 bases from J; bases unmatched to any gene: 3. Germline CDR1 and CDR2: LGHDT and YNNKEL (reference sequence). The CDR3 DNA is TGTGCCAGCAGCCAAGGGGGACAGGGAACTGGGGCCAACGTCCTGACTTTC. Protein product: CASSQGGQGTGANVLTF.

In nucleotides, the CDR3 is TGTGCCTGGAGTGTTTGGGGGGCCGAGCAGTACTTC. Translating it yields CAWSVWGAEQYF. This chain joins TRBV30 and TRBJ2-7; D may be TRBD1 or TRBD2 (6 bases each). V lost 0 bases, J lost 6 bases, and 9 bases lay in between. From germline, CDR1 is GTSNPN and CDR2 SVGIG (reference sequence). This CDR3 is built from 12 residues.

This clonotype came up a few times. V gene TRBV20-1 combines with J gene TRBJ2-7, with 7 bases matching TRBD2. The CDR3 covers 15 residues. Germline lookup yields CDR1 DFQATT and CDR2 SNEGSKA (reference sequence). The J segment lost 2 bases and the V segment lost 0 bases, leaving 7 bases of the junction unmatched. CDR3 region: CSARDQKRGPYEQYF. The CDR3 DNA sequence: TGCAGTGCTAGAGATCAGAAGCGGGGCCCCTACGAGCAGTACTTC.

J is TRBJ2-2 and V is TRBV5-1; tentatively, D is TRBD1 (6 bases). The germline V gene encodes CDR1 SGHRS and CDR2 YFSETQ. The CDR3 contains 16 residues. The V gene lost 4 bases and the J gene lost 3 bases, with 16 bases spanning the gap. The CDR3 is CASSPRQAQDTGELFF. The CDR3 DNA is TGCGCCAGCAGCCCACGACAGGCCCAGGACACCGGGGAGCTGTTTTTT.